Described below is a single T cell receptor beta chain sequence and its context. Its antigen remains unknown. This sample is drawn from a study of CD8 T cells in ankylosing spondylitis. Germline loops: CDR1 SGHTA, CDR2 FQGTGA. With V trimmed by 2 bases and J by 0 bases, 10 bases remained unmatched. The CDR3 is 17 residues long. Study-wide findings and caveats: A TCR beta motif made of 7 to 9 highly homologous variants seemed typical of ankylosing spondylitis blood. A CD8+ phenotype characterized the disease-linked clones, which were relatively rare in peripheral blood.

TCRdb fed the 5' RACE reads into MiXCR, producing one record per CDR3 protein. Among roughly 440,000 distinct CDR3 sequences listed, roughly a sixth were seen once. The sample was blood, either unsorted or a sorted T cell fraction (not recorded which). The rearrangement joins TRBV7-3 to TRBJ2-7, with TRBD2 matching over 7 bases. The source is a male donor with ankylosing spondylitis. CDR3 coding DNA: TGTGCCAGCAGCTTAGCGAGCGGGATTCGATTCTCCTACGAGCAGTACTTC. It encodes CASSLASGIRFSYEQYF.